The present T cell receptor (beta chain) was sequenced within a study of STAT5B mutations in CD4+ large granular lymphocyte leukemia. Using immunoSEQ multiplex PCR, the repertoire was profiled, and TCRdb retains in-frame clones only, with some absent. The sample lists tens of thousands of clones; roughly 79% were seen once. The germline V gene has CDR1 SGHKS and CDR2 YYEKEE (reference sequence). CDR3 length: 17 amino acids. J lost 2 bases, V lost 0 bases, and 6 bases had no gene match. The chain has TRBV5-5 and TRBJ2-4; 9 bases are shared with TRBD1. The sample consisted of CD4+ T cells from blood buffy coats. This TCR came from a human donor in good health. CDR3 DNA: TGTGCCAGCAGCTTGGAAGTTGACAGGGGGTCCAAAAACATTCAGTACTTC. Translated: CASSLEVDRGSKNIQYF.